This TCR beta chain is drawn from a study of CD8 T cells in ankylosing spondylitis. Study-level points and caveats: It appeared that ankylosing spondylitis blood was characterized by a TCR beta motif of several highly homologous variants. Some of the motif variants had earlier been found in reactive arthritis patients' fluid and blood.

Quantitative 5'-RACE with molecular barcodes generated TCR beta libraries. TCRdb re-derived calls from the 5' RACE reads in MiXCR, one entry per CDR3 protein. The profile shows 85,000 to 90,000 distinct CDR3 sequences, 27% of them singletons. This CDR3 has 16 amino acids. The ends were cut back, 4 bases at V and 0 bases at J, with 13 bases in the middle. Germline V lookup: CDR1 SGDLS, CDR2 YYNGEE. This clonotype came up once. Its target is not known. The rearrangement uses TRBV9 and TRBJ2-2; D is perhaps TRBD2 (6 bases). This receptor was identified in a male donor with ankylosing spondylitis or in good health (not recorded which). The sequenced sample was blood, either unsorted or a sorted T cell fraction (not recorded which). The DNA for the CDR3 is TGTGCCAGCAGCCCACGGACTATTACGAACACCGGGGAGCTGTTTTTT. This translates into CASSPRTITNTGELFF.